The 20 T cell receptor beta chains presented below share a single source sample, sequenced in a study of blood T cells in healthy people across ages. The second PCR ran about 7 to 12 cycles with a sample-barcoded 5' primer and J-beta primers. TCRdb redid the calling of the 5' RACE reads with MiXCR, one entry per CDR3 protein. The table records about 2 million distinct CDR3 sequences, about 50% of them present only once. The specimen was blood. All receptors derive from a woman aged 40 to 49 in good health.

The chain is built from TRBV28 and TRBJ2-7, with 8 bases lining up with TRBD1. Looked up from germline, CDR1 is MDHEN and CDR2 is SYDVKM. The CDR3 length is 13 residues. The V gene end was trimmed by 6 bases and the J gene end by 3 bases; junction bases not matched to a gene: 4. The CDR3 DNA reads TGTGCCAGCAGCACAGGGGGTATCTACGAGCAGTACTTC. Translating it yields CASSTGGIYEQYF. Using reference TRBV28 and TRBJ2-7 for the parts outside the CDR3, the full variable domain is DVKVTQSSRYLVKRTGEKVFLECVQDMDHENMFWYRQDPGLGLRLIYFSYDVKMKEKGDIPEGYSVSREKKERFSLILESASTNQTSMYLCASSTGGIYEQYFGPGTRLTVT.

J is TRBJ2-1 and V is TRBV29-1, with 8 bases lining up with TRBD2. Germline CDR1 is SQVTM and CDR2 is ANQGSEA. The V segment lost 8 bases and the J segment 13 bases; nucleotides outside the gene matches: 13. The CDR3 has 12 residues. The CDR3 DNA follows: TGCAGCCGGGGGGGGGTTCTAGAGACCCAGTTCTTC. Translated, it gives CSRGGVLETQFF.

V is TRBV7-9 and J is TRBJ2-5; D perhaps matches TRBD1 (7 bases). V was clipped by 5 bases and J by 11 bases, with 21 bases between them. Germline loops: CDR1 SEHNR, CDR2 FQNEAQ (reference sequence). There are 14 residues in the CDR3. This CDR3 is CASSPGDSYNEQYF. In nucleotides, the CDR3 is TGTGCCAGCAGCCCGGGGGACAGCTACAATGAGCAGTACTTC.

This clonotype was found once. The CDR3 loop reads CASSSTSGGSVKTQYF. CDR3 DNA: TGTGCCAGCAGTTCGACTAGCGGGGGTTCAGTAAAGACCCAGTACTTC. The genes are TRBV6-5 and TRBJ2-4; 12 nucleotides line up with TRBD2. The J call may not be correct, given that the DNA end is closer to TRBJ2-5. The CDR3 is 16 amino acids. Germline CDR1 reads MNHEY; CDR2 reads SVGAGI.

This clonotype occurred a few times. This chain connects TRBV28 to TRBJ2-5; D possibly uses TRBD1 or TRBD2 (6 bases each). V lost 1 base and J 5 bases, leaving 14 bases between the germline ends. The CDR3 runs to 15 residues. Germline CDR1 reads MDHEN; CDR2 reads SYDVKM. CDR3 amino acids: CASSLYGGRTETQYF. DNA for the CDR3: TGTGCCAGCAGTTTATACGGGGGCAGGACGGAGACCCAGTACTTC. The full variable domain, its missing parts supplied by reference TRBV28 and TRBJ2-5, is DVKVTQSSRYLVKRTGEKVFLECVQDMDHENMFWYRQDPGLGLRLIYFSYDVKMKEKGDIPEGYSVSREKKERFSLILESASTNQTSMYLCASSLYGGRTETQYFGPGTRLLVL.

Only a few counts were recorded for this clonotype. This sequence joins TRBV6-6 and TRBJ2-5, with D perhaps matching TRBD1 (5 bases). In germline, CDR1 is MNHNY, CDR2 SVGAGI (reference sequence). The V and J ends lost 4 bases and 7 bases respectively, with 22 bases between them. The CDR3 is made up of 16 amino acids. The CDR3 sequence: CASSSHSLRQSWTQYF. The DNA for the CDR3 is TGTGCCAGCAGTTCCCACTCTCTCCGACAGTCATGGACCCAGTACTTC.

The rearrangement uses TRBV14 and TRBJ2-2, with 8 nucleotides matching TRBD1. CDR3 length: 18 amino acids. Germline V lookup: CDR1 SGHDN, CDR2 FVKESK. With V trimmed by 0 bases and J by 1 base, 7 bases remained unmatched. CDR3 DNA sequence: TGTGCCAGCAGCCAAGAGTTGCCCGGGACAGGGAACACCGGGGAGCTGTTTTTT. As protein: CASSQELPGTGNTGELFF.

V usage is TRBV10-2 and J usage is TRBJ2-7, with 10 nucleotides matching TRBD1. The CDR3 runs 13 residues. J gave up 6 bases and V 8 bases, and 7 bases lay outside the gene matches. Germline V gene lookup returns CDR1 WSHSY and CDR2 SAAADI. This CDR3 is CASGGQGTTEQYF. The CDR3, as DNA: TGCGCCAGCGGGGGACAGGGGACGACCGAGCAGTACTTC.

The chain couples TRBV19 to TRBJ1-5; D unresolved. Trimming left V 5 bases short and J 5 bases short, with 16 bases between. The CDR3 is made up of 15 amino acids. Germline assignment: CDR1 LNHDA and CDR2 SQIVND (reference sequence). CDR3: CASSHDGRLHQPQHF. DNA for the CDR3: TGTGCCAGTAGTCATGACGGCAGGCTTCATCAGCCCCAGCATTTT.

The rearrangement links TRBV20-1 to TRBJ1-1; D possibly corresponds to TRBD1 (6 bases). CDR1 DFQATT and CDR2 SNEGSKA come from the germline V gene (reference sequence). The V end was cut by 5 bases, the J end by 4 bases, with 14 bases between. There are 13 residues in the CDR3. CDR3 residues: CSASQGGLTEAFF. Written as DNA, the CDR3 is TGCAGTGCTTCTCAAGGGGGGCTCACTGAAGCTTTCTTT.

Remarks on this clonotype: At one of its ends the junction is not consistent with the germline gene, which may arise from a read error. The chain links TRBV7-7 to TRBJ2-5; possibly TRBD2 for D (5 bases). Germline V gene sequence: CDR1 SSHAT, CDR2 FNYEAQ (reference sequence). The CDR3 loop spans 15 amino acids. In DNA form, the CDR3 reads TGTGCTAGCAGCTTAGCGCCGGCAGAACAAGAGACCCAGTACTTC. Its translation: CASSLAPAEQETQYF.

Remarks on this clonotype: A read error may account for a junction end that differs from germline. The chain recombines TRBV28 with TRBJ2-1; D possibly corresponds to TRBD1 (6 bases). Germline V gene lookup returns CDR1 MDHEN and CDR2 SYDVKM. CDR3 length equals 14 residues. For the CDR3, the DNA is TGTGCCAGCAGTTACAGGGCCTCCTACAATGGGCAGTTCTTC. Residues: CASSYRASYNGQFF.

The chain is built from TRBV24-1 and TRBJ2-5, with D perhaps matching TRBD1 (6 bases). CDR1 and CDR2 from the germline V gene are KGHDR and SFDVKD. The CDR3 is 15 amino acids. V lost 3 bases, J lost 1 base, and 11 bases lay in between. This CDR3 reads CATSDPRTVQETQYF. CDR3 sequence (DNA): TGTGCCACCAGTGATCCCAGGACAGTCCAAGAGACCCAGTACTTC.

V gene TRBV7-2 combines with J gene TRBJ2-3; D is perhaps TRBD2 (7 bases). The CDR3 totals 17 residues. V lost 0 bases to trimming and J lost 0 bases, with 13 bases between them. The germline CDR1 and CDR2 sequences are SGHTA and FQGNSA. The DNA for the CDR3 is TGTGCCAGCAGCTTAGCGGGGGGGCCGGGAAGCACAGATACGCAGTATTTT. It translates to CASSLAGGPGSTDTQYF.

This chain connects TRBV7-2 to TRBJ2-5; 11 nucleotides agree with TRBD2. The CDR3 contains 19 residues. J gave up 0 bases and V 2 bases, and 11 bases lay outside the gene matches. Looked up from germline, CDR1 is SGHTA and CDR2 is FQGNSA. The DNA of the CDR3 is TGTGCCAGCAGCTTAACTAGCGGGGGCTTCATCGAGTACCAAGAGACCCAGTACTTC. Its protein is CASSLTSGGFIEYQETQYF.

This clonotype has just a few counts. This rearrangement joins TRBV6-6 to TRBJ2-5; 7 bases line up with TRBD2. J lost 2 bases, V lost 3 bases, and 18 bases had no gene match. The CDR3 contains 19 residues. Germline CDR1 and CDR2: MNHNY and SVGAGI (reference sequence). The CDR3 loop is CASSYGSPGLLQHQETQYF. The DNA of the CDR3 is TGTGCCAGCAGTTATGGCTCTCCGGGACTACTCCAACATCAAGAGACCCAGTACTTC.

To note about this clonotype: One end of the junction varies from germline; a read error may be responsible. V and J are TRBV6-5 and TRBJ2-3, with TRBD1 as a possible D gene (6 bases). This CDR3 comprises 16 residues. Per the germline V gene, CDR1 is MNHEY and CDR2 is SVGAGI. CDR3 protein: CASSYFSGERADMQYF. The CDR3 DNA follows: TGTGCCAGCAGTTACTTCTCAGGGGAAAGGGCAGATATGCAGTATTTT.

This clonotype has more than one count but fewer than ten. V is TRBV29-1 and J is TRBJ2-1, with 13 bases aligning to TRBD2. The CDR3 is 14 residues long. J lost 13 bases, V lost 4 bases, and 10 bases had no gene match. Germline loops: CDR1 SQVTM, CDR2 ANQGSEA. CDR3 coding DNA: TGCAGCGTTGTTCAACTAGCGGGGGGGCTTAAACAGTTCTTC. Residues: CSVVQLAGGLKQFF.

This clonotype has more than one count but fewer than ten. V is TRBV4-2 and J is TRBJ1-5, with a tentative D call TRBD1 (5 bases). Germline V gene lookup returns CDR1 LGHNA and CDR2 YNFKEQ. This CDR3 spans 17 amino acids. V was cut by 2 bases and J by 6 bases, with 20 bases left in between. This CDR3 is CASSQPKREGMAQPQHF. The CDR3 coding sequence is TGTGCCAGCAGCCAACCTAAAAGGGAGGGGATGGCTCAGCCCCAGCATTTT.

The sample holds a few counts of this clonotype. The chain joins TRBV7-9 to TRBJ2-1; 7 nucleotides align to TRBD1. V was pared by 5 bases and J by 4 bases, with 5 bases of the junction left unmatched. Per germline, CDR1 SEHNR and CDR2 FQNEAQ (reference sequence). This CDR3 has 14 amino acids. The DNA of the CDR3 is TGTGCCAGCAGCCGAGGGACAGTTTACAATGAGCAGTTCTTC. It is translated as CASSRGTVYNEQFF.